A selection of T cell receptor beta chains follows, all from one sample in a study of T cells after yellow fever vaccination. MiXCR, applied by TCRdb to the 5' RACE reads, yields one record per CDR3 protein. The data contain about 75,000 distinct CDR3 sequences, 7.3% of them singletons. The sequencing here drew on CD8+ T cells sorted from PBMCs, taken more than 8 days after the first yellow fever vaccination. Source of these receptors: a man younger than 30 who received the YFV17D yellow fever vaccine. Each CDR3 is given with its conserved first and last residue. Fields, in order: CDR3 DNA, CDR3 protein, clone size, V gene, D gene, J gene. D genes are given only for firm matches. Not every row has a clone size; where given, it reads once, few, many or a size class.

DNA: TGTGCCAGCAGCCCTTCGGGGGCGGGGGACACCGGGGAGCTGTTTTTT; CDR3: CASSPSGAGDTGELFF; size: -; V: TRBV7-9; D: -; J: TRBJ2-2
DNA: TGTGCCAGCAGCGCACTTTACCTCGGCGCTGAAGCTTTCTTT; CDR3: CASSALYLGAEAFF; size: many; V: TRBV7-9; D: -; J: TRBJ1-1
DNA: TGCGCCAGCAGCCAAGCCGAAGGGTTCGAAAAACTGTTTTTT; CDR3: CASSQAEGFEKLFF; size: few; V: TRBV4-3; D: -; J: TRBJ1-4
DNA: TGTGCCAGCAGTTACTCGCCAGGCTATGGCTACACCTTC; CDR3: CASSYSPGYGYTF; size: -; V: TRBV6-5; D: -; J: TRBJ1-2
DNA: TGTGCTAGTGGTGGACCCTCGGGGGCTACGGGGAATGAGCAGTTCTTC; CDR3: CASGGPSGATGNEQFF; size: many; V: TRBV12-5; D: -; J: TRBJ2-1
DNA: TGTGCCAGCAGCGACAGCAATGAGCAGTTCTTC; CDR3: CASSDSNEQFF; size: -; V: TRBV7-9; D: -; J: TRBJ2-1
DNA: TGCGCCAGCAGCCAAGATTTGAGGCTAGGGGCCCAGCATTTT; CDR3: CASSQDLRLGAQHF; size: many; V: TRBV4-3; D: -; J: TRBJ1-5
DNA: TGTGCCAGCTCCTCCACTAGCGGGGGAACCGGGGAGCTGTTTTTT; CDR3: CASSSTSGGTGELFF; size: few; V: TRBV7-7; D: TRBD2; J: TRBJ2-2
DNA: TGTGCCAGCAGTTACGAAGTTGGCGGCCGGGGGAAGCAGTTCTTC; CDR3: CASSYEVGGRGKQFF; size: -; V: TRBV6-5; D: -; J: TRBJ2-1
DNA: TGCGCCAGCAGCCATCTGGTAGGGGCCCAAGAGACCCAGTACTTC; CDR3: CASSHLVGAQETQYF; size: many; V: TRBV4-1; D: -; J: TRBJ2-5
DNA: TGTGCCAGCAGCCAAGAGTTGGTTCTGGGGGAGACCCAGTACTTC; CDR3: CASSQELVLGETQYF; size: many; V: TRBV4-2; D: -; J: TRBJ2-5
DNA: TGCGCCAGCAGCCGGGGTACAGGGATCAATCAGCCCCAGCATTTT; CDR3: CASSRGTGINQPQHF; size: few; V: TRBV5-1; D: -; J: TRBJ1-5
DNA: TGTGCCAGCAGCTGGGGGACAGGCTTCTCCTACGAGCAGTACTTC; CDR3: CASSWGTGFSYEQYF; size: few; V: TRBV11-2; D: TRBD1; J: TRBJ2-7
DNA: TGTGCCAGTAGGACAGGGGTGCCCGGGGAGCTGTTTTTT; CDR3: CASRTGVPGELFF; size: many; V: TRBV27; D: TRBD1; J: TRBJ2-2
DNA: TGTGCCAGCAGTTTAAGCATTACAGGATGGGATGAGACCCAGTACTTC; CDR3: CASSLSITGWDETQYF; size: many; V: TRBV7-9; D: -; J: TRBJ2-5
DNA: TGTGCCTGGAGTGTCGGGGGGAGCACAGATACGCAGTATTTT; CDR3: CAWSVGGSTDTQYF; size: few; V: TRBV30; D: TRBD2; J: TRBJ2-3
DNA: TGCGCCAGCAGCCAGGAGGCAGGGCCCAACTATGGCTACACCTTC; CDR3: CASSQEAGPNYGYTF; size: -; V: TRBV4-1; D: -; J: TRBJ1-2
DNA: TGCGCCAGCAGCCCCCGCTGGGTTAGCAATCAGCCCCAGCATTTT; CDR3: CASSPRWVSNQPQHF; size: many; V: TRBV4-1; D: -; J: TRBJ1-5
DNA: TGTGCCACCAGCAGAGATGGCGGGGGCTTCTACAATGAGCAGTTCTTC; CDR3: CATSRDGGGFYNEQFF; size: many; V: TRBV15; D: -; J: TRBJ2-1
DNA: TGTGCCAGCAGCCCTGACGGGACAGGGCGGATCGGGGAGCTGTTTTTT; CDR3: CASSPDGTGRIGELFF; size: few; V: TRBV5-6; D: TRBD1; J: TRBJ2-2
DNA: TGTGCCAGCAGTTTAGAGGGGGCGGATGGCTACACCTTC; CDR3: CASSLEGADGYTF; size: many; V: TRBV27; D: TRBD1; J: TRBJ1-2
DNA: TGTGCCAGCAGTGCCCGGGACAGGGCAGTCTATGGCTACACCTTC; CDR3: CASSARDRAVYGYTF; size: many; V: TRBV12-3/TRBV12-4; D: TRBD1; J: TRBJ1-2
DNA: TGTGCCAGCAGCGTAGGGACTAGCGGGGGTCGAGACAATGAGCAGTTCTTC; CDR3: CASSVGTSGGRDNEQFF; size: many; V: TRBV7-9; D: TRBD2; J: TRBJ2-1
DNA: TGCGCCACTGGTACAGGGAAGAGCAATCAGCCCCAGCATTTT; CDR3: CATGTGKSNQPQHF; size: -; V: TRBV23-1; D: -; J: TRBJ1-5
DNA: TGTGCCAGCAGTTATTCGAGAGTTTACGAGCAGTACTTC; CDR3: CASSYSRVYEQYF; size: many; V: TRBV6-5; D: -; J: TRBJ2-7
DNA: TGCGCCAGCAGCTTGGACGGAGGGTACCGGGAGCTGTTTTTT; CDR3: CASSLDGGYRELFF; size: many; V: TRBV5-1; D: -; J: TRBJ2-2
DNA: TGCGCCAGCAGCCAAGAACCCGGGTTAGACTACAATGAGCAGTTCTTC; CDR3: CASSQEPGLDYNEQFF; size: -; V: TRBV4-1; D: -; J: TRBJ2-1
DNA: TGTGCCAGCAGCTTAGAGGACGTGTACACTGAAGCTTTCTTT; CDR3: CASSLEDVYTEAFF; size: -; V: TRBV7-2; D: -; J: TRBJ1-1
DNA: TGCGCCAGCAGCCATCGTACAGGGTCCGGGGCCAACGTCCTGACTTTC; CDR3: CASSHRTGSGANVLTF; size: -; V: TRBV4-3; D: -; J: TRBJ2-6
DNA: TGTGCCAGCAGTTTGAGGGACCCGGGGTATACGCAGTATTTT; CDR3: CASSLRDPGYTQYF; size: many; V: TRBV12-3/TRBV12-4; D: -; J: TRBJ2-3
DNA: TGTGCCAGCAACACCCCAACGGCGAGCCACAACACCGGGGAGCTGTTTTTT; CDR3: CASNTPTASHNTGELFF; size: -; V: TRBV11-2; D: -; J: TRBJ2-2
DNA: TGTGCCAGCAGCTTAGCGGCAGCCTACAATGAGCAGTTCTTC; CDR3: CASSLAAAYNEQFF; size: many; V: TRBV7-6; D: -; J: TRBJ2-1
DNA: TGTGCCAGCAGAGTTGAGGGGGCCAGCACAAATGACTACGAGCAGTACTTC; CDR3: CASRVEGASTNDYEQYF; size: many; V: TRBV6-5; D: TRBD1; J: TRBJ2-7
DNA: TGTGCCACCAGCAGCGACACGAACTATGGCTACACCTTC; CDR3: CATSSDTNYGYTF; size: many; V: TRBV15; D: -; J: TRBJ1-2
DNA: TGCGCCAGCAGCCAAGTCAAAAACGAGCAGTTCTTC; CDR3: CASSQVKNEQFF; size: many; V: TRBV4-1; D: -; J: TRBJ2-1
DNA: TGCGCCAGCAGCTTGGCGGGCAGAGAGAAAGAGACCCAGTACTTC; CDR3: CASSLAGREKETQYF; size: -; V: TRBV5-1; D: -; J: TRBJ2-5
DNA: TGTGCCACCAGTGATTTGTCCGGGGGCAGGGACCATCGCCTCTACGAGCAGTACTTC; CDR3: CATSDLSGGRDHRLYEQYF; size: -; V: TRBV24-1; D: -; J: TRBJ2-7
DNA: TGTGCCAGCAGTGGGGGGCCTTCCTACGAGCAGTACTTC; CDR3: CASSGGPSYEQYF; size: -; V: TRBV6-1; D: -; J: TRBJ2-7
DNA: TGTGCCAGCAGTTACTCGACTAGCTGGGTCGGGGAGCTGTTTTTT; CDR3: CASSYSTSWVGELFF; size: few; V: TRBV6-2/TRBV6-3; D: TRBD2; J: TRBJ2-2
DNA: TGTGCCAGCAGCTCCCGACTAGCTGGCAATGAGCAGTTCTTC; CDR3: CASSSRLAGNEQFF; size: few; V: TRBV5-4; D: TRBD2; J: TRBJ2-1
DNA: TGTGCCAGCAACCCCACTATTGGAAGCGTGACCTACAATGAGCAGTTCTTC; CDR3: CASNPTIGSVTYNEQFF; size: -; V: TRBV6-1; D: -; J: TRBJ2-1
DNA: TGCAGCGCGATTGGGGGGGCCATGGCCGGGGAGCTGTTTTTT; CDR3: CSAIGGAMAGELFF; size: many; V: TRBV29-1; D: -; J: TRBJ2-2
DNA: TGTGCCAGCAGTTCCCCGGGCTACGAGCAGTACTTC; CDR3: CASSSPGYEQYF; size: many; V: TRBV12-3/TRBV12-4; D: -; J: TRBJ2-7